This T cell receptor beta chain was recorded in a study of response to subunit inactivated influenza vaccine. Study results and limitations: Each seasonal influenza vaccination, the authors suggested, recruits few new T cells.

Worth noting for this clonotype: Its specificity is not known.

The CDR3 consists of 16 residues. V was trimmed by 0 bases and J by 4 bases, leaving 12 bases between them. Germline CDR1 and CDR2: LGHNA and YSLEER. TCRdb recomputed calls from the RT-PCR reads with MiXCR, one row per CDR3 protein. The sample shows hundreds of thousands of distinct CDR3 sequences, about 12% of them seen only once. This clonotype was obtained from a man aged 50-60 years who received an inactivated influenza vaccine. The starting material was PBMCs from blood, obtained on the day of vaccination. The gene calls are TRBV4-3 and TRBJ2-2, with D unclear. Here the CDR3 reads CASSQDSTDPTGELFF. For the CDR3, the DNA is TGCGCCAGCAGCCAAGACTCAACGGACCCCACCGGGGAGCTGTTTTTT.